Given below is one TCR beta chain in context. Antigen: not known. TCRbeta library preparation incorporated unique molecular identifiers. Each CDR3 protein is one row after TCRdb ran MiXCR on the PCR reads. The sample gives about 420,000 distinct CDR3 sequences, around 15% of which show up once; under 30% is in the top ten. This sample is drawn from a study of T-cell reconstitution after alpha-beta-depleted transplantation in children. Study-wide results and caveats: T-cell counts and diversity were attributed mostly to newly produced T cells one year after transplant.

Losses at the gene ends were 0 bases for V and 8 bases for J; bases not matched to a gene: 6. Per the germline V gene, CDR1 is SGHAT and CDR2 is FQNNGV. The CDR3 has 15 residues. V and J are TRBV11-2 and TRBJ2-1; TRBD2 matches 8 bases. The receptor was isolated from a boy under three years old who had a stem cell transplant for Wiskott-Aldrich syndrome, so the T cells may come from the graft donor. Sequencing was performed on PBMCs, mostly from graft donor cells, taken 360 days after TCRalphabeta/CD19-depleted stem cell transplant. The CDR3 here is CASSLEFSGVYEQFF. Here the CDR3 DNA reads TGTGCCAGCAGCTTAGAGTTTAGCGGGGTCTATGAGCAGTTCTTC.